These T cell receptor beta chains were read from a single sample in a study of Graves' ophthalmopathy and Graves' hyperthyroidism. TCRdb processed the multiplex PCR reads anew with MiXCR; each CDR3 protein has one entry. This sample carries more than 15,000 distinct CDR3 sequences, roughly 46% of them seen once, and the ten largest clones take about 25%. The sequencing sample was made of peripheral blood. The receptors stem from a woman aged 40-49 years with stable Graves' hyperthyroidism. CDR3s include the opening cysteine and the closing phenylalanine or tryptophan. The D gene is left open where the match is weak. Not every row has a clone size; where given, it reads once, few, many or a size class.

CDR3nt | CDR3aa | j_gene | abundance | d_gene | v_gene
TGTGCCAGTAGTAACCGGGACAGGGGGTCTGGGGCCAACGTCCTGACTTTC | CASSNRDRGSGANVLTF | TRBJ2-6 | many | TRBD1 | TRBV19
TGTGCCAGCAGTGACAGGACTAGCGGGGATTCCAGGGAGCTGTTTTTT | CASSDRTSGDSRELFF | TRBJ2-2 | NA | TRBD2 | TRBV6-4
TGTGCCAGCAGCTTGCTCCGGGAGGACTATGGCTACACCTTC | CASSLLREDYGYTF | TRBJ1-2 | many | NA | TRBV5-4
TGTGCCAGCAGGAGGGCGGTCGTGGGTGAAGCTTTCTTT | CASRRAVVGEAFF | TRBJ1-1 | NA | NA | TRBV2
TGTGCCAGTAGTATGGACAGGGCTAACACAGATACGCAGTATTTT | CASSMDRANTDTQYF | TRBJ2-3 | many | TRBD1 | TRBV19
TGTGCCAGCAGCCGACAGGTACCTGGAAACACCATATATTTT | CASSRQVPGNTIYF | TRBJ1-3 | large | NA | TRBV7-8
TGCGCCAGCAGCCAGGGAACGATAGATCCAAGTTTTGGCTACACCTTC | CASSQGTIDPSFGYTF | TRBJ1-2 | few | NA | TRBV4-3
TGTGCCACCAGCAGGGAACTAGCGGGAAGCTACGAGCAGTACTTC | CATSRELAGSYEQYF | TRBJ2-7 | medium-sized | TRBD2 | TRBV15
TGCGCCAGCAGCTTGAATGTCAGCACAAATTCACCCCTCCACTTT | CASSLNVSTNSPLHF | TRBJ1-6 | once | NA | TRBV5-1
TGTGCCAGCAGCTCCCTGGGTACTAGCGGGAAAATCGTCTTC | CASSSLGTSGKIVF | TRBJ2-1 | NA | TRBD2 | TRBV11-3
TGTGCCAGTAGTATCGGCAACCCAGGGGGCAGGACTGAAGCTTTCTTT | CASSIGNPGGRTEAFF | TRBJ1-1 | many | TRBD1 | TRBV19
TGTGCCAGCAGCTTATCGTCTGTAGGCGAGCAGTACTTC | CASSLSSVGEQYF | TRBJ2-7 | large | NA | TRBV11-2
TGTGCCAGCAGCGATGCATACCAGGGGCGGCCCCAGCATTTT | CASSDAYQGRPQHF | TRBJ1-5 | NA | NA | TRBV24-1
TGTGCCAGTAGTATTCGTCAGAACTACGAGCAGTACTTC | CASSIRQNYEQYF | TRBJ2-7 | NA | NA | TRBV19
TGCGCCAGCAGCTCGGGACTAGCGGTATACACAGATACGCAGTATTTT | CASSSGLAVYTDTQYF | TRBJ2-3 | many | TRBD2 | TRBV5-1
TGTGCCAGCAGTGTCCGGGACAGGGGCGATGAGCAGTTCTTC | CASSVRDRGDEQFF | TRBJ2-1 | few | TRBD1 | TRBV27
TGCAGTGCTAATTCGGAACGCATCAATCAGCCCCAGCATTTT | CSANSERINQPQHF | TRBJ1-5 | NA | NA | TRBV20-1
TGTGCCAGCAGCTTAGCCCTAGCGGGGCCCTACGAGCAGTACTTC | CASSLALAGPYEQYF | TRBJ2-7 | medium-sized | TRBD2 | TRBV7-2
TGCAGTGCTCCTAGCACAGGGGATACGCAGTATTTT | CSAPSTGDTQYF | TRBJ2-3 | NA | NA | TRBV20-1
TGTGCCAGCAGGAAAAAAGACGAGCAGTACTTC | CASRKKDEQYF | TRBJ2-7 | NA | NA | TRBV7-9
TGTGCCAGCTATTCCGGGACAGGGGGCTATGGCTACACCTTC | CASYSGTGGYGYTF | TRBJ1-2 | NA | TRBD1 | TRBV2
TGCGCCAGCAGCCAAGGACCGACGAACACTGAAGCTTTCTTT | CASSQGPTNTEAFF | TRBJ1-1 | few | NA | TRBV4-3
TGTGCCACCAGCAGGGCGCCATACGCGGGGCAGCCCCAGCATTTT | CATSRAPYAGQPQHF | TRBJ1-5 | medium-sized | NA | TRBV15
TGTGCCAGCAGCGAGGGACGGGAGACCCAGTACTTC | CASSEGRETQYF | TRBJ2-5 | many | NA | TRBV5-4
TGCGCCAGCAGCTTGGGCCGGGACCACGAGCAGTACTTC | CASSLGRDHEQYF | TRBJ2-7 | NA | NA | TRBV5-1
TGTGCCAGCACCGACGACAGCTTTAATGAAAAACTGTTTTTT | CASTDDSFNEKLFF | TRBJ1-4 | many | NA | TRBV7-9
TGCGCCAGCAACCACTCCCCTGTGGCGGGGAACTATGGCTACACCTTC | CASNHSPVAGNYGYTF | TRBJ1-2 | few | NA | TRBV5-1
TGTGCCAGCAGCTCCCCAGACAAGCTTTCTGAAGCTTTCTTT | CASSSPDKLSEAFF | TRBJ1-1 | many | NA | TRBV7-9
TGTGCCAGCAGTTCCCCGAAGGACAGGGGCCCCAATCAGCCCCAGCATTTT | CASSSPKDRGPNQPQHF | TRBJ1-5 | NA | TRBD1 | TRBV2
TGTGCCAGTAGTATCTCTTCGGATGAGCAGTTCTTC | CASSISSDEQFF | TRBJ2-1 | medium-sized | NA | TRBV19
TGTGCCACCGCCTGGCGGGAGGATAATTCACCCCTCCACTTT | CATAWREDNSPLHF | TRBJ1-6 | NA | NA | TRBV24-1
TGTGCCAGCAGCTTAAGTCAGGACACTGAAGCTTTCTTT | CASSLSQDTEAFF | TRBJ1-1 | NA | NA | TRBV7-2
TGTGCCAGCAGCGATGGCGGGACGCGGAATGAGCAGTTCTTC | CASSDGGTRNEQFF | TRBJ2-1 | many | NA | TRBV9
TGTGCCAGCAGCTTAGGAATTAACAACGGGGAGCTGTTTTTT | CASSLGINNGELFF | TRBJ2-2 | NA | NA | TRBV7-9
TGCAGAACGACAGGGACCGGGGGTACAGATACGCAGTATTTT | CRTTGTGGTDTQYF | TRBJ2-3 | NA | NA | TRBV20-1
TGCAGTGCTAGAGACGTAGTTTTAACGCAGTATTTT | CSARDVVLTQYF | TRBJ2-3 | many | NA | TRBV20-1
TGTGCCAGCAGCTCTAGAGTCGGTGGTGAAACTGAAGCTTTCTTT | CASSSRVGGETEAFF | TRBJ1-1 | many | NA | TRBV7-6
TGTGCCAGTAGTATGGCTAGCGGCACCTACGAGCAGTACTTC | CASSMASGTYEQYF | TRBJ2-7 | NA | TRBD2 | TRBV19
TGTGCCAGTAGTATATCGATCCCCACAACAGGGGGCTACACCTTC | CASSISIPTTGGYTF | TRBJ1-2 | many | NA | TRBV19
TGCAGCTTCGGCAGGGGGCCCCGAGGAACCGGGGAGTTGTCTTTT | CSFGRGPRGTGELSF | TRBJ2-2 | NA | TRBD1 | TRBV29-1
TGTGCCAGCAGTTTAGGGGTTGCTCAGCCCCAGTACTTC | CASSLGVAQPQYF | TRBJ2-5 | NA | NA | TRBV2
TGCGCCAGCAGCCGTTCGACAGGGGCCCAACAGCCCCAGCATTTT | CASSRSTGAQQPQHF | TRBJ1-5 | few | TRBD1 | TRBV4-1
TGTGCCAGCAGCTTAGACAGGGCATACCCACCCCTCCACTTT | CASSLDRAYPPLHF | TRBJ1-6 | NA | TRBD1 | TRBV5-5
TGCAGCGTTCTGGCAGTTGAAGCTTTCTTT | CSVLAVEAFF | TRBJ1-1 | NA | NA | TRBV29-1
TGTGCCACCAGCAGAGATAGGGACAGGGGCAGCTCCTACGAGCAGTACTTC | CATSRDRDRGSSYEQYF | TRBJ2-7 | medium-sized | TRBD1 | TRBV15
TGTGCCACCACGAGGCCCGGGGAGCTGTTTTTT | CATTRPGELFF | TRBJ2-2 | NA | NA | TRBV12-3/TRBV12-4
TGTGCCAGCAGTGAAGCGCTTTACCTGGGGCTAGAATTTGGTGAGACCCAGTACTTC | CASSEALYLGLEFGETQYF | TRBJ2-5 | NA | NA | TRBV2